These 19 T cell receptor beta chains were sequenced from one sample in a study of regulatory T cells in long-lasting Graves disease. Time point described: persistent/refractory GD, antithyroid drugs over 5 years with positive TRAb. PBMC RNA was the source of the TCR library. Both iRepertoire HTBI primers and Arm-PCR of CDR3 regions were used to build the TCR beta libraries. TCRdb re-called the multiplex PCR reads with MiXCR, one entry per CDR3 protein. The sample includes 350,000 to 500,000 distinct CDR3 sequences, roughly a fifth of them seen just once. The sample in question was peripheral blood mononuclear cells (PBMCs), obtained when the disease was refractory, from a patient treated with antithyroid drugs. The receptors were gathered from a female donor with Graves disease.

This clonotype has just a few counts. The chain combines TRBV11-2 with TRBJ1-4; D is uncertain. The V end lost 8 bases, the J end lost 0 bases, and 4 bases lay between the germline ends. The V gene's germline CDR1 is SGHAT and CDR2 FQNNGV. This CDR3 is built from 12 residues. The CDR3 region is CASSPTNEKLFF. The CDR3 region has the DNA TGTGCCAGCTCCCCAACTAATGAAAAACTGTTTTTT.

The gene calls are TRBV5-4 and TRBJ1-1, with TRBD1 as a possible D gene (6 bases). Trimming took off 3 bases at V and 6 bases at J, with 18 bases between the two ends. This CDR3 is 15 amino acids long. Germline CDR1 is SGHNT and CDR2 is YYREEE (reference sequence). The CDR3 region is CASSSPLHGGPEAFF. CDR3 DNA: TGTGCCAGCAGCTCACCCTTGCACGGGGGCCCTGAAGCTTTCTTT.

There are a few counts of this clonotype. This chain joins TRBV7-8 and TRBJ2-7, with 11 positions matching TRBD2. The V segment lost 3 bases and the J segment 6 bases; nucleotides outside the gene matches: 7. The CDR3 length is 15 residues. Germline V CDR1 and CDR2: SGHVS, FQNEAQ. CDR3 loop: CASSFPGLAGIEQYF. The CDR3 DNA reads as TGTGCCAGCAGCTTCCCAGGACTAGCGGGTATCGAGCAGTACTTC. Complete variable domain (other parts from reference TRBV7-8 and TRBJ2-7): GAGVSQSPRYKVAKRGQDVALRCDPISGHVSLFWYQQALGQGPEFLTYFQNEAQLDKSGLPSDRFFAERPEGSVSTLKIQRTQQEDSAVYLCASSFPGLAGIEQYFGPGTRLTVT.

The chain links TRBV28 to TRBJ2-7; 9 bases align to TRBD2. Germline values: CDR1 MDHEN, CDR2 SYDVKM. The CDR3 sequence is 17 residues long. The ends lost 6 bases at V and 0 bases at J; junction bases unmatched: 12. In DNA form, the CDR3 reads TGTGCCAGCAGCTACCGACTAGCGGATGTGAGCTCCTACGAGCAGTACTTC. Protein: CASSYRLADVSSYEQYF.

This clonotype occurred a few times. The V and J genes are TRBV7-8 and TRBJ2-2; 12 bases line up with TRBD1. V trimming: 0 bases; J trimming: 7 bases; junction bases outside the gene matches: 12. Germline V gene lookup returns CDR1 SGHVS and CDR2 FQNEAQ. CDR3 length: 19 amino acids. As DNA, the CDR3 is TGTGCCAGCAGCTTAGCGATCGTGGGGACAGGGGGCTACGGCGGGGAGCTGTTTTTT. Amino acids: CASSLAIVGTGGYGGELFF.

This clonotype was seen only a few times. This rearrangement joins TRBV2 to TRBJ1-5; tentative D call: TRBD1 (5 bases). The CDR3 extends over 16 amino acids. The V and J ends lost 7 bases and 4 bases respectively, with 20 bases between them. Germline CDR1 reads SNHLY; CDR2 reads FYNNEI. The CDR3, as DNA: TGTGCCAGCAATTTTGACAGTCCCCTTAATAATCAGCCCCAGCATTTT. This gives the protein CASNFDSPLNNQPQHF.

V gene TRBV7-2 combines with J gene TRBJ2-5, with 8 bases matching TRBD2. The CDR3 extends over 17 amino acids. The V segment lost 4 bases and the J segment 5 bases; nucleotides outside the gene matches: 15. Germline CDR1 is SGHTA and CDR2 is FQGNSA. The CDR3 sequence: CASSSTGGPSPRETQYF. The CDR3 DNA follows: TGTGCCAGCAGCTCGACGGGGGGGCCGTCCCCCAGGGAGACCCAGTACTTC.

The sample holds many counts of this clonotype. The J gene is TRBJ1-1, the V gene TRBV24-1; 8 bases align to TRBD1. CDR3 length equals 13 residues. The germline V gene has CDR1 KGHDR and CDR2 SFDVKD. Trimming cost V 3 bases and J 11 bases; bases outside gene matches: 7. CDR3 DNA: TGTGCCACCAGTGATCCGGGGACAGGTATGGCTTTCTTT. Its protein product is CATSDPGTGMAFF.

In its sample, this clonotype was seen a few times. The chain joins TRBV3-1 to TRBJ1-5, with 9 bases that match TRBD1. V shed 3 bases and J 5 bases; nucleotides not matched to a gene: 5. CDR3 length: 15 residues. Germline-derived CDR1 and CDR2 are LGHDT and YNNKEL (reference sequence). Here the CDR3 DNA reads TGTGCCAGCAGCCAGGGACAGGGAATCGATCAGCCCCAGCATTTT. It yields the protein CASSQGQGIDQPQHF.

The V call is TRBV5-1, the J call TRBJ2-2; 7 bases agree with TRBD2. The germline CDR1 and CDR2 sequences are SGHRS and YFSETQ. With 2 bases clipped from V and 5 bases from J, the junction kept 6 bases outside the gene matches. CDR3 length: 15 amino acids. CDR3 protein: CASSLLTGGTGELFF. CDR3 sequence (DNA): TGCGCCAGCAGCTTACTAACCGGGGGGACCGGGGAGCTGTTTTTT. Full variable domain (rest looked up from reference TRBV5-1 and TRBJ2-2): KAGVTQTPRYLIKTRGQQVTLSCSPISGHRSVSWYQQTPGQGLQFLFEYFSETQRNKGNFPGRFSGRQFSNSRSEMNVSTLELGDSALYLCASSLLTGGTGELFFGEGSRLTVL.

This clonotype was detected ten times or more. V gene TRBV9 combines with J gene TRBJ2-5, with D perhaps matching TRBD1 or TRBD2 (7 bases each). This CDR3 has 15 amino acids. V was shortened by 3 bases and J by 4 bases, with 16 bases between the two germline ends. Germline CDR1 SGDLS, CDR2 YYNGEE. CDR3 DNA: TGTGCCAGCAGCGCTCGGGGGAGGGGGCGAGAGACCCAGTACTTC. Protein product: CASSARGRGRETQYF.

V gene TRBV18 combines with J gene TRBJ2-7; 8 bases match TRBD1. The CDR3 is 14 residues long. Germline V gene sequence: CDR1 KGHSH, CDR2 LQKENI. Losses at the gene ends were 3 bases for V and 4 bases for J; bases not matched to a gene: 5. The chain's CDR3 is CASSPSTGGYEQYF. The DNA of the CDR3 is TGTGCCAGCTCACCGTCTACAGGGGGGTACGAGCAGTACTTC.

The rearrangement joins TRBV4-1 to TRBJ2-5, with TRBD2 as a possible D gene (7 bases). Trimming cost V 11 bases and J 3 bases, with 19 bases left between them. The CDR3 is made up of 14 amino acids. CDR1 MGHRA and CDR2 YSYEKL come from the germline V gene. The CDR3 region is CASKKGGLEETQYF. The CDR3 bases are TGCGCCTCAAAAAAGGGGGGGCTCGAAGAGACCCAGTACTTC.

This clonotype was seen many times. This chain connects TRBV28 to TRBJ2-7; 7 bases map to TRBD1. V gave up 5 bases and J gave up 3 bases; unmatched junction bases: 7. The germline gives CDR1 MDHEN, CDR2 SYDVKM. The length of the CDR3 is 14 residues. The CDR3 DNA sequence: TGTGCCAGCAGTCCGACAGGGTGGGGCTACGAGCAGTACTTC. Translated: CASSPTGWGYEQYF.

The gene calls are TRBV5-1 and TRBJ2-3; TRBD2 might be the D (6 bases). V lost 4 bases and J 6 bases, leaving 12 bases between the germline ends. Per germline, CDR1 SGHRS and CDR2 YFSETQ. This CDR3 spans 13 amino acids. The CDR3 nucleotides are TGCGCCAGCAGCCTCTCTAGCGTTGATACGCAGTATTTT. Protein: CASSLSSVDTQYF.

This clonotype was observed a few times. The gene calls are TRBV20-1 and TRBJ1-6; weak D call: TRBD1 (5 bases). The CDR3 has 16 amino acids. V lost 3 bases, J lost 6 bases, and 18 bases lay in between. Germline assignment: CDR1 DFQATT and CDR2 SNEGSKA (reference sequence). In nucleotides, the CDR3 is TGCAGTGCTAGTAGGGCAGGGTTAGCGCGTAATTCACCCCTCCACTTT. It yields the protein CSASRAGLARNSPLHF.

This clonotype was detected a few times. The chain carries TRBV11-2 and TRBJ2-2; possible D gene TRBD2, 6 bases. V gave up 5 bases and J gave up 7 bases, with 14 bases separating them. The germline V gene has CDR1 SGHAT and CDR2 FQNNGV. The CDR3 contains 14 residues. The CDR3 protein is CASSPREMGGELFF. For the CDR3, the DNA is TGTGCCAGCAGCCCCCGGGAGATGGGCGGGGAGCTGTTTTTT.

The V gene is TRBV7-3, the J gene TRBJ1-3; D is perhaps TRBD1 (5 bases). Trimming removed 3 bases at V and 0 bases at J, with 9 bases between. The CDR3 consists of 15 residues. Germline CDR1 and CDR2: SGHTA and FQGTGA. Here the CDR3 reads CASSFDRSSGNTIYF. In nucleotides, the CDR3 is TGTGCCAGCAGCTTTGACAGAAGCTCTGGAAACACCATATATTTT.

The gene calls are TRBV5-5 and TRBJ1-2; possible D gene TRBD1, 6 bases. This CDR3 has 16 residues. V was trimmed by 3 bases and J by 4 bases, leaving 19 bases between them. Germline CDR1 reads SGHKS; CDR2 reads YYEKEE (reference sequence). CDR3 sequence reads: CASSYYLAQGAYGYTF. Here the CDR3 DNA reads TGTGCCAGCAGCTACTACCTTGCACAGGGCGCCTATGGCTACACCTTC.